This T cell receptor beta chain is from a study of blood T cell repertoires in COVID-19. On the study more broadly: The United States, Italy and Spain supplied acute and convalescent COVID-19 samples.

V was pared by 2 bases and J by 1 base, with 11 bases between. Germline V gene data show CDR1 as SGHDN and CDR2 as FVKESK. The CDR3 is 15 amino acids. TCRdb's table, derived via immunoSEQ multiplex PCR, lists solely in-frame clones and lacks some. The sample has around 200,000 clones, 70% to 85% seen once. This clone showed up just once. The sequence derives from a woman in her fifties or sixties with acute or convalescent COVID-19. This chain links TRBV14 with TRBJ2-5, with D hard to call. Material for sequencing was peripheral blood. CDR3: CASSQIKSVQETQYF. CDR3 nucleotide sequence: TGTGCCAGCAGCCAAATTAAAAGCGTCCAAGAGACCCAGTACTTC.